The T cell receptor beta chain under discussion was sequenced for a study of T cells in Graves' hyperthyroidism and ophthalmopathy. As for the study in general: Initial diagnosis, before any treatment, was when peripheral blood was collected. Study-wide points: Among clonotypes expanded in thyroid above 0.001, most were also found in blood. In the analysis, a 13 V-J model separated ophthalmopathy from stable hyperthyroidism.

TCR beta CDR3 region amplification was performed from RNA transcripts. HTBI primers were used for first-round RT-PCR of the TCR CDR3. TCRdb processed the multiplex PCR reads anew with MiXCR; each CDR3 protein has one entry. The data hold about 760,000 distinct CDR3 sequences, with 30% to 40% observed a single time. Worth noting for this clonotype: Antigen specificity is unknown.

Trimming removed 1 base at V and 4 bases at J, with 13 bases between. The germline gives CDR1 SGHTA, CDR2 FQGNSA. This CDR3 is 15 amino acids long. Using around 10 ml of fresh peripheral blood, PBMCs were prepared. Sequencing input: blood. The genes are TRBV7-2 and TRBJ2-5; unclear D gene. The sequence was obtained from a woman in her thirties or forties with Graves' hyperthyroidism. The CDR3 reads CASSLEGLGGETQYF. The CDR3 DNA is TGTGCCAGCAGCTTAGAAGGCCTAGGCGGAGAGACCCAGTACTTC.